The clone carrying this T cell receptor (beta chain) was recorded only once. The target antigen is unknown. The V end lost 4 bases, the J end lost 4 bases, and 15 bases lay between the germline ends. The germline V gene has CDR1 SEHNR and CDR2 FQNEAQ (reference sequence). The CDR3 has 15 amino acids. Measured with immunoSEQ multiplex PCR; TCRdb has only the in-frame clones, and not every one. The sample includes just under 65,000 clones, approximately 95% of them seen just once. Only cases whose brain tissue showed the highest T cell transcript signatures were sequenced. At least one anti-epileptic drug was given before surgery. The data belong to a study of brain T cells in children with intractable seizures. Overall study findings and caveats: Only CDR3 sequence similarity suggested viral specificity, without known HCMV serostatus.

The chain uses TRBV7-9 and TRBJ2-3; D remains unclear. The sequence was obtained from a boy less than two years old with focal cortical dysplasia and intractable seizures. The sequences come from peripheral blood, collected at surgery. The CDR3 loop reads CASSSTARPSDTQYF. In DNA form, the CDR3 reads TGTGCCAGCAGCTCAACCGCCCGACCTTCAGATACGCAGTATTTT.